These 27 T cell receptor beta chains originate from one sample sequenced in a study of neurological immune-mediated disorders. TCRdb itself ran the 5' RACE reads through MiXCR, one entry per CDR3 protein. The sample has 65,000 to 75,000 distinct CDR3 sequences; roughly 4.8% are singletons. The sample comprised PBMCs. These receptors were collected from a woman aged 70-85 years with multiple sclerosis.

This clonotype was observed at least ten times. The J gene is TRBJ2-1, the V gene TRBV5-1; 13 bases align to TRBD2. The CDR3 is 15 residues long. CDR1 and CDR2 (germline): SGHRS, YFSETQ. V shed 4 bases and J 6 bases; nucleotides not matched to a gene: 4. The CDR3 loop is CASSLWTSGSNEQFF. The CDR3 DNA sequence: TGCGCCAGCAGCCTCTGGACTAGCGGGAGCAATGAGCAGTTCTTC.

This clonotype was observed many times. CDR3 in DNA: TGTGCCAGCAGCTTGGGGGATGGACAGGGGGCTTACAATCAGCCCCAGCATTTT. Translated, it gives CASSLGDGQGAYNQPQHF. The chain employs TRBV7-2 and TRBJ1-5; 11 bases match TRBD1. The V and J ends lost 3 bases and 3 bases, in that order; junction bases with no gene match: 10. Germline assignment: CDR1 SGHTA and CDR2 FQGNSA. The CDR3 has 18 residues.

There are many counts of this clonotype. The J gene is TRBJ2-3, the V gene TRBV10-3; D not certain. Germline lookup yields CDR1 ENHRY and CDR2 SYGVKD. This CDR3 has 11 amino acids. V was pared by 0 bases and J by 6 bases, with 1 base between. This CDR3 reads CAISESDTQYF. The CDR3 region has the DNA TGTGCCATCAGTGAGTCGGATACGCAGTATTTT.

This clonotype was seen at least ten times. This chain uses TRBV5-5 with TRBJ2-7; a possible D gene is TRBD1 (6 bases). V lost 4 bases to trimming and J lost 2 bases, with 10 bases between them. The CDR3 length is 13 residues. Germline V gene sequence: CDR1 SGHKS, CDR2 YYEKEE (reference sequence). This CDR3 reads CASSQAGAYEQYF. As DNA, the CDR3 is TGTGCCAGCAGCCAAGCAGGGGCCTACGAGCAGTACTTC.

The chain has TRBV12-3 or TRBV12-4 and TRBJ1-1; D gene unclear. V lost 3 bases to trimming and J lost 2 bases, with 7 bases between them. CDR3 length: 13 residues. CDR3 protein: CASSLAYNTEAFF. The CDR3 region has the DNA TGTGCCAGCAGTTTGGCCTATAACACTGAAGCTTTCTTT.

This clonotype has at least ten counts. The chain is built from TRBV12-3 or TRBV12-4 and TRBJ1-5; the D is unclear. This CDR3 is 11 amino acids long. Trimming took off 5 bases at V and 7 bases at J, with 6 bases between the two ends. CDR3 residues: CASSRGQPQHF. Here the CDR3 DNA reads TGTGCCAGCAGTCGTGGACAGCCCCAGCATTTT.

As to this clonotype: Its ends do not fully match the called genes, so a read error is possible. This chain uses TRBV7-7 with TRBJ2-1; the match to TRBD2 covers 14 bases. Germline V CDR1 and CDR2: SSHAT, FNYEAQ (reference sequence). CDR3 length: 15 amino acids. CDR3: CASSRLAGGFNEQFF. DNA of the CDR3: TGTGCTAGCAGCCGACTAGCGGGAGGGTTCAATGAGCAGTTCTTC.

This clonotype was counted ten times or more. The CDR3 DNA follows: TGCAGTGCTCGGGGCCTTAGTGGTGTGCAGTACTTC. Residues: CSARGLSGVQYF. The chain carries TRBV20-1 and TRBJ2-4; the D call may be TRBD1 or TRBD2 (5 bases each). With 5 bases removed from V and 13 bases from J, the gap between germline ends came to 18 bases. CDR1 and CDR2 from the germline V gene are DFQATT and SNEGSKA (reference sequence). CDR3 length equals 12 residues.

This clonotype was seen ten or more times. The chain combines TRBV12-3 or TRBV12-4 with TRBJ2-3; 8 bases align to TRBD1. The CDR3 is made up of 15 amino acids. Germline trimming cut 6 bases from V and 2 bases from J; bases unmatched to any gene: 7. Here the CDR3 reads CASRPDRGLTDTQYF. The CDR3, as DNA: TGTGCCAGCAGGCCAGACAGGGGCCTCACAGATACGCAGTATTTT.

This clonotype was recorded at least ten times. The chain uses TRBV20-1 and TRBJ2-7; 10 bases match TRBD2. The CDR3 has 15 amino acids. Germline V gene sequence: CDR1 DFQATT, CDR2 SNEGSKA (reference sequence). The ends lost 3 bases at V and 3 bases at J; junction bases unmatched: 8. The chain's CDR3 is CSASGTSETIYEQYF. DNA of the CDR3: TGCAGTGCTAGTGGGACTAGCGAAACGATCTACGAGCAGTACTTC.

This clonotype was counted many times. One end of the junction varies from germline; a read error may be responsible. The CDR3 protein is CASSPSGVETQYF. As DNA, the CDR3 is TGTGCTAGCAGCCCAAGCGGGGTAGAGACCCAGTACTTC. The chain combines TRBV7-7 with TRBJ2-5, with TRBD2 identical over 7 bases. Germline V gives CDR1 SSHAT, CDR2 FNYEAQ (reference sequence). This CDR3 region has 13 residues.

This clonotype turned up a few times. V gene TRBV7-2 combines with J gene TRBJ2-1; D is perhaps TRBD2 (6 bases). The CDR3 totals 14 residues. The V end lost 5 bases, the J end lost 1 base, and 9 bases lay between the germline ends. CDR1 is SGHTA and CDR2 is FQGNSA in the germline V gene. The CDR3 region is CASSPSGSYNEQFF. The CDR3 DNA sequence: TGTGCCAGCAGCCCCAGCGGGTCCTACAATGAGCAGTTCTTC.

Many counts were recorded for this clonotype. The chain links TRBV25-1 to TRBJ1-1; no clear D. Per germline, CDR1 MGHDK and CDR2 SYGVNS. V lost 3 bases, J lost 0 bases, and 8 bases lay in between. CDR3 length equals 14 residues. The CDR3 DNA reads TGTGCCAGCAGTGACCCATCTATGAACACTGAAGCTTTCTTT. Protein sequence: CASSDPSMNTEAFF.

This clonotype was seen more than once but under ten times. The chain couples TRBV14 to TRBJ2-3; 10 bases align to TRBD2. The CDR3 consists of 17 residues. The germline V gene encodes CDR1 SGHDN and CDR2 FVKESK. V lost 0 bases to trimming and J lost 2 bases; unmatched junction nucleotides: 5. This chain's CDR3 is CASSQDRLAGATDTQYF. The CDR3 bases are TGTGCCAGCAGCCAAGATCGCCTAGCGGGAGCCACAGATACGCAGTATTTT.

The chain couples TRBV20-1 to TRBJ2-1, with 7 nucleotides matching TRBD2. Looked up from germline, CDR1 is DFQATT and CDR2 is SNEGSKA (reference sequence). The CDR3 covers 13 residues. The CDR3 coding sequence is TGCACCTGCCGGGCGGGAGACAACAATGAGCAGTTCTTC. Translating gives CTCRAGDNNEQFF.

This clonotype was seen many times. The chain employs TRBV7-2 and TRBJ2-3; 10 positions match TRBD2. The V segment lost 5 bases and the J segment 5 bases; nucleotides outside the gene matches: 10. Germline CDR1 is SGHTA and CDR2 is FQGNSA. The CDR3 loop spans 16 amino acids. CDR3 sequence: CASSLSGRPLLDTQYF. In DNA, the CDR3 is TGTGCCAGCAGCCTTAGCGGGAGGCCGCTCCTAGATACGCAGTATTTT.

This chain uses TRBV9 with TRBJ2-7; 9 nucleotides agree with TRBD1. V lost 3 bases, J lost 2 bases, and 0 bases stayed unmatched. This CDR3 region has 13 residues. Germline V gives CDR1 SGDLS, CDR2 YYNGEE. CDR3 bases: TGTGCCAGCAGCGGACAGGGGGCCTACGAGCAGTACTTC. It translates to CASSGQGAYEQYF. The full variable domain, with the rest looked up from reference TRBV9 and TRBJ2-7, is DSGVTQTPKHLITATGQRVTLRCSPRSGDLSVYWYQQSLDQGLQFLIQYYNGEERAKGNILERFSAQQFPDLHSELNLSSLELGDSALYFCASSGQGAYEQYFGPGTRLTVT.

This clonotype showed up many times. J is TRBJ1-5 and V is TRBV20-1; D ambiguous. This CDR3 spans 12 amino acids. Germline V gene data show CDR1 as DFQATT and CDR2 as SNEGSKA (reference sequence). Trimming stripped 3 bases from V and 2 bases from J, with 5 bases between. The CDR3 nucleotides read TGCAGTGCTAGTAGCGGCAATCAGCCCCAGCATTTT. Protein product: CSASSGNQPQHF.

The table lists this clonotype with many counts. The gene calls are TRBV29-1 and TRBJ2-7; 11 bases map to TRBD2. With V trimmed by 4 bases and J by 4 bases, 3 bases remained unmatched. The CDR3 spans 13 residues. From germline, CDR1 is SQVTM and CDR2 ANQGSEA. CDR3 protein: CSVGGLAVYEQYF. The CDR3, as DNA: TGCAGCGTTGGGGGACTAGCGGTTTACGAGCAGTACTTC.

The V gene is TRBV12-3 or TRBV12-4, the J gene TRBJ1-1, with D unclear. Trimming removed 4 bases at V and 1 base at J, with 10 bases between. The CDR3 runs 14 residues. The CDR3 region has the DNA TGTGCCAGCAGTTCGCCCTATGGGAACACTGAAGCTTTCTTT. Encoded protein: CASSSPYGNTEAFF.

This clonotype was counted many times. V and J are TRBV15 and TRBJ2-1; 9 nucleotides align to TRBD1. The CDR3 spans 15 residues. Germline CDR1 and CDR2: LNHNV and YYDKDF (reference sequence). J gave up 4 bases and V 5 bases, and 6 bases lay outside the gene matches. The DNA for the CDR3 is TGTGCCACCAGCGGTACAGGGGGCGCTTACAATGAGCAGTTCTTC. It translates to CATSGTGGAYNEQFF.

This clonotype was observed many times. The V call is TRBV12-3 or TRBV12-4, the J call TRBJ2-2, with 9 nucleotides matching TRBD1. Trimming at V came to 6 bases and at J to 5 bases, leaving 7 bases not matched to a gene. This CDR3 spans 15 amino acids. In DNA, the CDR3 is TGTGCCAGCAGCCCACAGGGGGCGCTGACCGGGGAGCTGTTTTTT. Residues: CASSPQGALTGELFF.

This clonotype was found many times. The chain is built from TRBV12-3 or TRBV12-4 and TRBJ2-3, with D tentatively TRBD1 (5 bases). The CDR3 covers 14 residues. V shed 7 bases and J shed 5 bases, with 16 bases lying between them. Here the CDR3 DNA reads TGTGCCAGCACCCCCTCCTGGCAGGGAGATACGCAGTATTTT. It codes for CASTPSWQGDTQYF.

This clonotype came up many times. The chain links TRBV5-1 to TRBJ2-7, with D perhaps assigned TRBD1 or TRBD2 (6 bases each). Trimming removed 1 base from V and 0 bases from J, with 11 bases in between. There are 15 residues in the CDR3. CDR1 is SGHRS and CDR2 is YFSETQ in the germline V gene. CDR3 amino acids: CASSLTGGNSYEQYF. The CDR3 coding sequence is TGCGCCAGCAGCTTGACCGGGGGCAACTCCTACGAGCAGTACTTC.

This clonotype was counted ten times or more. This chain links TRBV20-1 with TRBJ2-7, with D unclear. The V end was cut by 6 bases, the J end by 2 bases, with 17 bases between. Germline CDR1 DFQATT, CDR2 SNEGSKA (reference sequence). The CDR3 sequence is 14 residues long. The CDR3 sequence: CSASDGGSTYEQYF. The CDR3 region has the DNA TGCAGTGCGTCCGACGGCGGATCAACCTACGAGCAGTACTTC.

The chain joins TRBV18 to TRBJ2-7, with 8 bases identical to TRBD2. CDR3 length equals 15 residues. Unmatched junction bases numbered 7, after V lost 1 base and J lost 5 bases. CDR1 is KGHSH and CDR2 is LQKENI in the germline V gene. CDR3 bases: TGTGCCAGCTCACCACGGAAGCGGGAGTTCAACGAGCAGTACTTC. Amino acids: CASSPRKREFNEQYF.

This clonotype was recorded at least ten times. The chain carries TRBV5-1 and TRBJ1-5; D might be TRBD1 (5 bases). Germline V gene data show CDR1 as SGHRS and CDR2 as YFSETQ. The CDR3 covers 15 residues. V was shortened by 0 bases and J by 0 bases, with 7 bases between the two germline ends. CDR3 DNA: TGCGCCAGCAGCTTGGCGGGGCTTAGCAATCAGCCCCAGCATTTT. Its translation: CASSLAGLSNQPQHF.